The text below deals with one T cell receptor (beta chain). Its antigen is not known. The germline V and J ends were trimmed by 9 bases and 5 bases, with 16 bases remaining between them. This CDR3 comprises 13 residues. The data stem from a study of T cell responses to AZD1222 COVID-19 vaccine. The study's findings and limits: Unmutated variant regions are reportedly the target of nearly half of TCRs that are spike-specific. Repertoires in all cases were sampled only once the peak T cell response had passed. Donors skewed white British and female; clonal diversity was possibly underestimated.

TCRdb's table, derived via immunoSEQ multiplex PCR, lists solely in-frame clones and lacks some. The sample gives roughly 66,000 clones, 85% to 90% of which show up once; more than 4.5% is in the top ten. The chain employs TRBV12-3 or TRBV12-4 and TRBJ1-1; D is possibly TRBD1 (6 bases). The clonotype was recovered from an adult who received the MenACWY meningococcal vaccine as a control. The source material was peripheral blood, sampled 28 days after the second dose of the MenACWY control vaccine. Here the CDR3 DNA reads TGTGCCAGTTCGACAGGCTCTTGGACTGAAGCTTTCTTT. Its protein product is CASSTGSWTEAFF.